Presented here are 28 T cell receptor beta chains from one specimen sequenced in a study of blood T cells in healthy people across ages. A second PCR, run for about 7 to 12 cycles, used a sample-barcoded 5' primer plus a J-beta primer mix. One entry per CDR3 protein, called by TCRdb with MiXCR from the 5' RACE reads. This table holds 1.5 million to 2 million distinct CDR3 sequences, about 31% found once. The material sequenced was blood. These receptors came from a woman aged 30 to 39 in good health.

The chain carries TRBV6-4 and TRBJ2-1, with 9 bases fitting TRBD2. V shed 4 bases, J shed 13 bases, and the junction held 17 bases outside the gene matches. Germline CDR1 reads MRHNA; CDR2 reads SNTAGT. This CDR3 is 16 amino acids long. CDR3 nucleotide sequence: TGTGCCAGCAGTGCCTCCGCAGGGGTATCTAGCGGGACACAGTTCTTC. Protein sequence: CASSASAGVSSGTQFF.

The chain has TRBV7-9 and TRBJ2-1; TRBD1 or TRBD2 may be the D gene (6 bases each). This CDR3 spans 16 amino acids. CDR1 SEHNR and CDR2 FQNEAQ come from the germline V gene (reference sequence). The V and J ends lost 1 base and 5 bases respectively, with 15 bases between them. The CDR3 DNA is TGTGCCAGCAGCTTAGGTTGGGGGGCGCCTGACAATGAGCAGTTCTTC. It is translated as CASSLGWGAPDNEQFF.

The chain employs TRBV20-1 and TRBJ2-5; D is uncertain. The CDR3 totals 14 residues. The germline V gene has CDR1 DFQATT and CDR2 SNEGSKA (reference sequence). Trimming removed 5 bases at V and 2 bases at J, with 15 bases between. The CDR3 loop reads CSADALFGQETQYF. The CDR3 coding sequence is TGCAGTGCTGATGCCCTGTTTGGGCAAGAGACCCAGTACTTC.

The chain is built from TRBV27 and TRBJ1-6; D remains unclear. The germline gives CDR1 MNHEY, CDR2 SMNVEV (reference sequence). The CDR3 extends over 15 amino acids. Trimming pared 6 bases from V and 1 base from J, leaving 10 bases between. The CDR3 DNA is TGTGCCAGCAGCACACCGGGGTCCTATAATTCACCCCTCCACTTT. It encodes CASSTPGSYNSPLHF.

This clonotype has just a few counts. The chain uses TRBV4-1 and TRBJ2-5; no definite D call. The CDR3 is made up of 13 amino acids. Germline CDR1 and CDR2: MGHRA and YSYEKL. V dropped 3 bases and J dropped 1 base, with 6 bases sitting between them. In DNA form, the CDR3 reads TGCGCCAGCAGCCACGGCCTCCAAGAGACCCAGTACTTC. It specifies CASSHGLQETQYF.

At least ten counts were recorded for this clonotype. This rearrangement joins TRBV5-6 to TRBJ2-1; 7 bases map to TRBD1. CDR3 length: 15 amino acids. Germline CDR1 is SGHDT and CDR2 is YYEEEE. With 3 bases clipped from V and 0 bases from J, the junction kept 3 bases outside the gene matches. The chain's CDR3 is CASSWGTASYNEQFF. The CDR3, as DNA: TGTGCCAGCAGCTGGGGGACAGCCTCCTACAATGAGCAGTTCTTC.

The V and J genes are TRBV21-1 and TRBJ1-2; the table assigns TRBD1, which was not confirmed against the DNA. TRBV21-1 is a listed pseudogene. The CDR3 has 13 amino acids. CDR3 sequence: CASRDGGQSGYTF. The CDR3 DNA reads TGTGCCAGCAGGGACGGGGGGCAATCTGGCTACACCTTC.

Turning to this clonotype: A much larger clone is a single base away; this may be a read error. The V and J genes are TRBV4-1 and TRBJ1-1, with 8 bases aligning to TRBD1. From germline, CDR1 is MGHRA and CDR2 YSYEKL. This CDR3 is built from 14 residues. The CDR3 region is CASSLRGRGTETFF. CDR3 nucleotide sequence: TGCGCCAGCAGCCTCAGGGGGCGTGGGACTGAAACTTTCTTT.

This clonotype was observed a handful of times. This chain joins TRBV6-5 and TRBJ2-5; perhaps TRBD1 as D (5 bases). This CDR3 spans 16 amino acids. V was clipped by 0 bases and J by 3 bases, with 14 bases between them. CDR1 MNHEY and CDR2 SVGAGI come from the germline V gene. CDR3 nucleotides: TGTGCCAGCAGTTACTCTGCCGGACATTCCAAAGAGACCCAGTACTTC. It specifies CASSYSAGHSKETQYF.

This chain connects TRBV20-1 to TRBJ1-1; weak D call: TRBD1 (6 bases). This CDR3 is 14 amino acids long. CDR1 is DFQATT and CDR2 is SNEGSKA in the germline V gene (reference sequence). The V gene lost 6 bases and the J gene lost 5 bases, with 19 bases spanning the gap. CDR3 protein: CSAATQGGRTEAFF. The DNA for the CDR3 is TGCAGTGCCGCAACACAGGGAGGTCGGACTGAAGCTTTCTTT.

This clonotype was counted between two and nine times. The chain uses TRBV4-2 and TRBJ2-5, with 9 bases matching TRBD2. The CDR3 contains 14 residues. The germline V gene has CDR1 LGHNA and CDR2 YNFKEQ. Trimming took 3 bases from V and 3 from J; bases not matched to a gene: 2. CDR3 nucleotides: TGTGCCAGCAGCCAGCCTAGCGGGAAAGAGACCCAGTACTTC. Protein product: CASSQPSGKETQYF.

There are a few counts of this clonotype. In nucleotides, the CDR3 is TGTGCCAGCAGTGCCCCGGGACTCCTAAATGAGCAGTTCTTC. Translation: CASSAPGLLNEQFF. The chain has TRBV6-1 and TRBJ2-1; maybe TRBD2 (6 bases). V was clipped by 4 bases and J by 7 bases, with 14 bases between them. This CDR3 is 14 amino acids long. CDR1 and CDR2 from the germline V gene are MNHNS and SASEGT.

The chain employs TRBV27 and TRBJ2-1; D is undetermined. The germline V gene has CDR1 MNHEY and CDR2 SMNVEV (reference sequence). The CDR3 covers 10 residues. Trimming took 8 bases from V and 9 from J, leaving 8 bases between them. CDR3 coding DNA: TGTGCCAGCGGTCCCAGTGAGCAGTTCTTC. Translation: CASGPSEQFF.

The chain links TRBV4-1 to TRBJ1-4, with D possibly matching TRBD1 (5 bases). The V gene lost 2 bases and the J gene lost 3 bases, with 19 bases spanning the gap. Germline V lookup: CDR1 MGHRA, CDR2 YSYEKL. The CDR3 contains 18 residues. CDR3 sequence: CASSQWGTQSGANEKLFF. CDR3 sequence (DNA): TGCGCCAGCAGCCAATGGGGGACCCAAAGTGGGGCTAATGAAAAACTGTTTTTT.

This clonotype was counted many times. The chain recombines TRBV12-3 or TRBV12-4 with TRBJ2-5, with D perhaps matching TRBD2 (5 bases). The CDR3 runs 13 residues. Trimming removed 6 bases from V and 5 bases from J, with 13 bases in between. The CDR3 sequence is CASSTLAEETQYF. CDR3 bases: TGTGCCAGCAGCACGCTAGCTGAGGAGACCCAGTACTTC.

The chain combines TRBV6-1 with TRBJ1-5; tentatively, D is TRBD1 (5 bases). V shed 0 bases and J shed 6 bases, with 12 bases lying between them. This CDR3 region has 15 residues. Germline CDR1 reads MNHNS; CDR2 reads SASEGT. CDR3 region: CASSEARRGGQPQHF. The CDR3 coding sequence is TGTGCCAGCAGTGAAGCGCGGAGGGGAGGTCAGCCCCAGCATTTT.

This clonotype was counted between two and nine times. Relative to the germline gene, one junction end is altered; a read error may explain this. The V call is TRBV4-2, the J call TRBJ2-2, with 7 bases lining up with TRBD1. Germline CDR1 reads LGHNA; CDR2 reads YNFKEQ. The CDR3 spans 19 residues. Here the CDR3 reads CASSQEGGRGYLNAGELFF. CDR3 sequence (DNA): TGTGCCAGCAGCCAGGAAGGGGGCAGGGGGTATTTGAACGCCGGGGAGCTGTTTTTT.

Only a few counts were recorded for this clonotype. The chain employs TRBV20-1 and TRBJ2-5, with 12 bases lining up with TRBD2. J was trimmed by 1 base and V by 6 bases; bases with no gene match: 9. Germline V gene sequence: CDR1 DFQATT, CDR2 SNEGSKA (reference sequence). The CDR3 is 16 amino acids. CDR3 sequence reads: CSADIVLAGGQETQYF. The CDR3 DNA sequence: TGCAGTGCCGACATAGTACTAGCGGGGGGCCAAGAGACCCAGTACTTC.

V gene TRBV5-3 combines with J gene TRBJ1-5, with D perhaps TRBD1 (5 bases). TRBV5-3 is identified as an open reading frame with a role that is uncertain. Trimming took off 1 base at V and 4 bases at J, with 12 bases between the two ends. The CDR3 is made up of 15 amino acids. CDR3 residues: CARSLRGDGNQPQHF. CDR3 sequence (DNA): TGTGCCAGAAGCTTGAGAGGGGATGGGAATCAGCCCCAGCATTTT.

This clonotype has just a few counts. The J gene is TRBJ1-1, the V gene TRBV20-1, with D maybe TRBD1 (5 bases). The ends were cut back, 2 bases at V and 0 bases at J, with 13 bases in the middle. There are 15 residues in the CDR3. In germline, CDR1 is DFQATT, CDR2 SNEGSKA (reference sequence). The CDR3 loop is CSARRGSHMNTEAFF. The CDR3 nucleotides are TGCAGTGCTAGACGGGGCAGTCACATGAACACTGAAGCTTTCTTT.

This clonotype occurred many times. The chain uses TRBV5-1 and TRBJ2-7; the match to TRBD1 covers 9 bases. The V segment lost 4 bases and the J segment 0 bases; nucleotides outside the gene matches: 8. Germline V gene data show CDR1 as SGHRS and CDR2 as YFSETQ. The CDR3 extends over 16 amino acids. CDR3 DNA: TGCGCCAGCAGCCTTACCCCGACAGGGGGCTCCTACGAGCAGTACTTC. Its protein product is CASSLTPTGGSYEQYF.

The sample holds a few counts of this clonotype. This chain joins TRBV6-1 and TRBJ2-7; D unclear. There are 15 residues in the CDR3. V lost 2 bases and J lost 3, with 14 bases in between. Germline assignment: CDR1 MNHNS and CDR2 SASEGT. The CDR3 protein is CASSEPNSLHYEQYF. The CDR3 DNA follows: TGTGCCAGCAGTGAACCGAACAGCCTACACTACGAGCAGTACTTC.

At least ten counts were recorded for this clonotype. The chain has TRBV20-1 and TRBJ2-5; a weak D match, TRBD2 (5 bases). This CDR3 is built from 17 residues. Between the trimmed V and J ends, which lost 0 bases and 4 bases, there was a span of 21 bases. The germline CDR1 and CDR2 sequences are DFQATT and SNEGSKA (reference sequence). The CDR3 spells CSARDRRIGRGPETQYF. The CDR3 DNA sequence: TGCAGTGCTAGAGATCGGAGGATCGGGCGAGGGCCAGAGACCCAGTACTTC.

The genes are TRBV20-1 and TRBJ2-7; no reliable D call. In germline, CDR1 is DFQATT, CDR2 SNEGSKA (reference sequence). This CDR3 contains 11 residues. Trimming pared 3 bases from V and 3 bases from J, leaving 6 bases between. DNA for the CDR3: TGCAGTGCTAGCTTAGACTACGAGCAGTACTTC. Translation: CSASLDYEQYF.

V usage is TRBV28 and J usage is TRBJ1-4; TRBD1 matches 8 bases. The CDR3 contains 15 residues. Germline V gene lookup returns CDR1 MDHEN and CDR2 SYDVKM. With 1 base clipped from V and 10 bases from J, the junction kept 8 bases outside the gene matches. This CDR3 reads CASSLSPGGLGKLFF. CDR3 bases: TGTGCCAGCAGTTTATCCCCAGGGGGCTTGGGAAAACTGTTTTTT.

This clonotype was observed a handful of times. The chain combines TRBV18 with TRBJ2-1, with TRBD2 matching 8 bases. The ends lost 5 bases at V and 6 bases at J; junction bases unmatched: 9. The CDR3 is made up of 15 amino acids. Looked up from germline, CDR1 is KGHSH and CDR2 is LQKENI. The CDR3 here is CASSASGRGANEQFF. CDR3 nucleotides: TGTGCCAGCTCAGCCAGCGGGAGAGGGGCCAATGAGCAGTTCTTC.

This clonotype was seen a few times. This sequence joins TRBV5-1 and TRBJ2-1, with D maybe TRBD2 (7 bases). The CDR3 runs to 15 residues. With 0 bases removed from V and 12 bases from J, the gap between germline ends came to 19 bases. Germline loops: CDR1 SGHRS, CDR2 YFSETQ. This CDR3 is CASSLEPRGGSGQFF. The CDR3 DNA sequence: TGCGCCAGCAGCTTGGAGCCTCGCGGGGGCTCTGGGCAGTTCTTC.

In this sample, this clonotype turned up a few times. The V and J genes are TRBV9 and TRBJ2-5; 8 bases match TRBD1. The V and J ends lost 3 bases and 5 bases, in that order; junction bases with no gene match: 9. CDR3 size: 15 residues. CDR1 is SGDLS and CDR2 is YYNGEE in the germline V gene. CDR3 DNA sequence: TGTGCCAGCAGCGCCACAGGGGGATCTTTGGAGACCCAGTACTTC. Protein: CASSATGGSLETQYF.